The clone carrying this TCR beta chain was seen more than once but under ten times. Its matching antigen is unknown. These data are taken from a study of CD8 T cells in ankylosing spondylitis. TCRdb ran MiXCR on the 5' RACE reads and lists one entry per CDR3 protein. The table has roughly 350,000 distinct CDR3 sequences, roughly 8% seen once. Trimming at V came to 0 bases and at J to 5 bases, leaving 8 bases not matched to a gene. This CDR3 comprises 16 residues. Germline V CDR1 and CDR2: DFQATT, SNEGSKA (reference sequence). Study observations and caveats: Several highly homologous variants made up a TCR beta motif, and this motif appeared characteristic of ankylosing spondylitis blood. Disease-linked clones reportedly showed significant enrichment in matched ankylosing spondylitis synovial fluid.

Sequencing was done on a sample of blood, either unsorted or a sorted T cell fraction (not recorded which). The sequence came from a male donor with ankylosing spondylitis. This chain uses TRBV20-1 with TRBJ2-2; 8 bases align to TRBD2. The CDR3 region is CSARELGTRKTGELFF. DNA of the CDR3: TGCAGTGCTAGAGAGTTGGGGACTAGAAAAACCGGGGAGCTGTTTTTT.